This passage covers 5 T cell receptor beta chains from one sample sequenced in a study of blood T cell repertoires in COVID-19. The method was immunoSEQ multiplex PCR; TCRdb's version includes in-frame clones alone and lacks a portion of them. This table has a few hundred thousand clones, over 75% appearing once. Sequencing input: PBMCs or T cells enriched from blood (not recorded which). These TCRs come from a woman in her thirties or forties with acute COVID-19.

Points on this clone: The same CDR3 is also encoded by other DNA sequences in this sample. The chain carries TRBV9 and TRBJ1-5; D uncertain. Germline V gene sequence: CDR1 SGDLS, CDR2 YYNGEE. Between the trimmed V and J ends, which lost 0 bases and 2 bases, there was a span of 6 bases. This CDR3 has 14 residues. The CDR3 loop reads CASSVGAGNQPQHF. The CDR3 DNA reads TGTGCCAGCAGCGTAGGGGCAGGCAATCAGCCCCAGCATTTT.

V usage is TRBV20-1 and J usage is TRBJ2-1; D is uncertain. The CDR3 covers 11 residues. The V and J ends lost 4 bases and 6 bases respectively, with 7 bases between them. Germline V CDR1 and CDR2: DFQATT, SNEGSKA (reference sequence). CDR3 nucleotides: TGCAGTGCTACAGTGCCCAATGAGCAGTTCTTC. It specifies CSATVPNEQFF.

The genes are TRBV11-2 and TRBJ2-7, with D tentatively TRBD1 (6 bases). The CDR3 has 15 amino acids. Germline V CDR1 and CDR2: SGHAT, FQNNGV. Trimming shortened V by 1 base and J by 2 bases, and 12 bases separated the two germline ends. The CDR3 region is CASSLGRTATYEQYF. CDR3 DNA sequence: TGTGCCAGCAGCTTAGGGAGGACAGCGACCTACGAGCAGTACTTC.

The chain is built from TRBV7-2 and TRBJ2-7, with D perhaps matching TRBD2 (5 bases). Germline assignment: CDR1 SGHTA and CDR2 FQGNSA. V was clipped by 5 bases and J by 6 bases, with 17 bases between them. The CDR3 runs to 14 residues. CDR3 protein: CASSTDVGGPEQYF. The CDR3 DNA is TGTGCCAGCAGCACGGACGTCGGCGGGCCCGAGCAGTACTTC.

The chain links TRBV7-3 to TRBJ2-3; TRBD2 aligns across 7 bases. The CDR3 totals 15 residues. J lost 4 bases, V lost 1 base, and 5 bases had no gene match. The V gene's germline CDR1 is SGHTA and CDR2 FQGTGA. In nucleotides, the CDR3 is TGTGCCAGCAGCTTAAGGGGACTACCGCCAGATACGCAGTATTTT. The encoded protein is CASSLRGLPPDTQYF.